These T cell receptor beta chains were read from a single sample in a study of blood T cell repertoires in COVID-19. Profiling relied on immunoSEQ multiplex PCR, and the TCRdb table lists in-frame clones only, not all of them. The table has approximately 170,000 clones, roughly nine tenths seen once. What was sequenced was peripheral blood. Receptors were obtained from a woman in her 70s with acute or convalescent COVID-19. Both conserved end residues are part of each CDR3. Each record gives: V gene, clone size, J gene, D gene, CDR3 protein, CDR3 DNA. D genes are given only for firm matches. For some rows the clone size is stated as once, few or many, or as a class when expanded; others skip it.

TRBV3-1/TRBV3-2,once,TRBJ1-1,.,CASSQVGGLQGAFF,TGTGCCAGCAGCCAAGTTGGAGGTTTGCAAGGAGCTTTCTTT
TRBV30,.,TRBJ2-1,.,CAWSRTDRDNEQFF,TGTGCCTGGAGTCGCACAGACCGAGACAATGAGCAGTTCTTC
TRBV5-4,once,TRBJ2-3,TRBD1,CASSLARQGGDTQYF,TGTGCCAGCAGCTTAGCCCGACAGGGCGGAGATACGCAGTATTTT
TRBV9,.,TRBJ1-1,.,CASGRGGMGTEAFF,TGTGCCAGCGGGCGAGGGGGAATGGGCACTGAAGCTTTCTTT
TRBV7-2,.,TRBJ1-6,TRBD1,CASSAGTGVNSPLHF,TGTGCCAGCAGCGCTGGGACAGGAGTTAATTCACCCCTCCACTTT
TRBV7-9,.,TRBJ2-7,TRBD1,CASSPMGQRLEQYF,TGTGCCAGCAGCCCGATGGGACAGCGCCTCGAGCAGTACTTC
TRBV6-6,.,TRBJ2-2,TRBD2,CASSPGPSGGRSGELFF,TGTGCCAGCAGTCCCGGGCCTAGCGGGGGGAGGTCCGGGGAGCTGTTTTTT
TRBV19,.,TRBJ1-1,.,CASSIGGGTEAFF,TGTGCCAGTAGTATTGGCGGTGGCACTGAAGCTTTCTTT
TRBV19,.,TRBJ2-2,.,CASRRLANTGELFF,TGTGCCAGTAGGAGACTAGCGAACACCGGGGAGCTGTTTTTT
TRBV5-4,.,TRBJ2-5,.,CASSLAGRRQETQYF,TGTGCCAGCAGCTTGGCCGGCAGGCGACAAGAGACCCAGTACTTC
TRBV5-1,.,TRBJ2-2,.,CASSWYSLDTGELFF,TGCGCCAGCAGCTGGTACTCCTTGGACACCGGGGAGCTGTTTTTT
TRBV6-5,.,TRBJ1-1,.,CASSPIFGSTEAFF,TGTGCCAGCAGTCCCATATTTGGGAGCACTGAAGCTTTCTTT
TRBV5-8,.,TRBJ2-7,.,CASSLDGYSYEQYF,TGTGCCAGCAGCTTGGACGGGTACTCCTACGAGCAGTACTTC
TRBV18,few,TRBJ1-5,.,CASSPRTDNQPQHF,TGTGCCAGCTCACCGAGGACAGATAATCAGCCCCAGCATTTT
TRBV4-3,few,TRBJ1-1,.,CASSQEVGDRSTEAFF,TGCGCCAGCAGCCAAGAAGTCGGCGACAGGAGCACTGAAGCTTTCTTT
TRBV7-8,.,TRBJ2-7,TRBD1,CASSPRTGIQYF,TGTGCCAGCAGCCCCCGGACAGGGATTCAGTACTTC
TRBV3-1/TRBV3-2,.,TRBJ2-1,TRBD2,CASSPRGLASNEQFF,TGTGCCAGCAGCCCAAGGGGACTAGCGAGCAATGAGCAGTTCTTC
TRBV7-2,.,TRBJ2-7,TRBD1,CASSRPSGGEQYF,TGTGCCAGCAGCCGACCGTCAGGGGGTGAGCAGTACTTC
TRBV5-4,.,TRBJ2-2,.,CASSLEAGVTGELFF,TGTGCCAGCAGCTTGGAGGCAGGGGTAACCGGGGAGCTGTTTTTT
TRBV4-3,.,TRBJ2-2,TRBD2,CASSQASSGRPGGELFF,TGCGCCAGCAGCCAAGCTTCTAGCGGGAGGCCGGGCGGGGAGCTGTTTTTT
TRBV5-1,.,TRBJ2-2,TRBD2,CASTTSGAPAGELFF,TGCGCCAGCACCACTAGCGGGGCCCCCGCCGGGGAGCTGTTTTTT
TRBV11-2,few,TRBJ2-7,.,CASSPPRGAGEQYF,TGTGCCAGCAGCCCTCCCAGGGGAGCAGGCGAGCAGTACTTC
TRBV27,.,TRBJ1-4,.,CASSYRVGEKLFF,TGTGCCAGCAGTTACAGGGTTGGCGAAAAACTGTTTTTT
TRBV27,once,TRBJ2-7,.,CASRPGHHYEQYF,TGTGCCAGCAGGCCGGGACACCACTACGAGCAGTACTTC
TRBV5-1,.,TRBJ2-5,TRBD1,CASSLEPGQTFQETQYF,TGCGCCAGCAGCTTGGAACCGGGACAGACATTCCAAGAGACCCAGTACTTC
TRBV29-1,.,TRBJ1-2,.,CSVDGLYGYTF,TGCAGCGTGGATGGACTCTATGGCTACACCTTC
TRBV3-1/TRBV3-2,.,TRBJ2-3,TRBD1,CASSPQTGTSTDTQYF,TGTGCCAGCAGCCCGCAGACAGGGACCTCCACAGATACGCAGTATTTT
TRBV19,.,TRBJ2-1,.,CASTPGHSSYNEQFF,TGTGCCAGTACTCCGGGACATAGCTCCTACAATGAGCAGTTCTTC
TRBV30,.,TRBJ1-6,.,CAWGGDSRHNSPLHF,TGTGCCTGGGGGGGTGATTCGAGGCATAATTCACCCCTCCACTTT
TRBV18,once,TRBJ2-2,.,CASSPEGNTGELFF,TGTGCCAGCTCACCCGAGGGGAACACCGGGGAGCTGTTTTTT
TRBV7-9,.,TRBJ2-1,.,CASSLETAPEQFF,TGTGCCAGCAGCTTAGAGACAGCCCCTGAGCAGTTCTTC
TRBV9,.,TRBJ1-1,TRBD1,CASSVTGGGYTEAFF,TGTGCCAGCAGCGTCACAGGGGGAGGGTACACTGAAGCTTTCTTT
TRBV21-1,.,TRBJ1-4,.,CASSKERGPNEKLFF,TGTGCCAGCAGCAAAGAGAGGGGGCCAAACGAAAAACTGTTTTTT
TRBV2,.,TRBJ1-1,.,CASRYRINTEAFF,TGTGCCAGCAGGTACAGGATCAACACTGAAGCTTTCTTT
TRBV24-1,.,TRBJ2-1,TRBD1,CATSDRTGGREQFF,TGTGCCACCAGTGACCGGACAGGGGGCAGGGAGCAGTTCTTC
TRBV29-1,.,TRBJ1-1,.,CSVGHTGNTEAFF,TGCAGCGTGGGACACACAGGGAACACTGAAGCTTTCTTT
TRBV5-1,.,TRBJ1-1,.,CASSLQMNTEAFF,TGCGCCAGCAGCTTGCAGATGAACACTGAAGCTTTCTTT
TRBV15,.,TRBJ2-1,TRBD2,CATSKRGGSNEQFF,TGTGCCACCAGCAAGCGGGGGGGTAGCAATGAGCAGTTCTTC
TRBV5-6,.,TRBJ2-7,.,CASSLAGRGQTYEQYF,TGTGCCAGCAGCTTGGCCGGAAGGGGCCAAACCTACGAGCAGTACTTC
TRBV6-5,.,TRBJ2-3,.,CASRPTSTDTQYF,TGTGCCAGCAGACCGACTAGCACAGATACGCAGTATTTT
TRBV7-3,.,TRBJ2-1,TRBD2,CASSLRASGLWEQFF,TGTGCCAGCAGCTTAAGGGCTAGCGGTTTATGGGAGCAGTTCTTC
TRBV29-1,.,TRBJ2-1,TRBD2,CSVAPSGRDEQFF,TGCAGCGTTGCTCCTAGCGGGAGAGATGAGCAGTTCTTC
TRBV4-3,once,TRBJ1-6,.,CASSQGAIRSPLHF,TGCGCCAGCAGCCAAGGGGCGATCCGGTCACCCCTCCACTTT
TRBV18,.,TRBJ1-1,TRBD1,CASSPNRGTNTEAFF,TGTGCCAGCTCACCAAACAGGGGGACGAACACTGAAGCTTTCTTT
TRBV14,.,TRBJ2-1,.,CASSPSGSYSYNEQFF,TGTGCCAGCAGCCCGAGCGGATCCTACTCCTACAATGAGCAGTTCTTC
TRBV4-2,.,TRBJ2-2,.,CASSQGARWDTGELFF,TGTGCCAGCAGCCAAGGAGCGCGCTGGGACACCGGGGAGCTGTTTTTT
TRBV19,.,TRBJ2-5,.,CASSIGRRVGGQETQYF,TGTGCCAGTAGTATAGGACGCAGGGTCGGCGGACAAGAGACCCAGTACTTC
TRBV3-1/TRBV3-2,.,TRBJ1-5,.,CASSQVPLNQPQHF,TGTGCCAGCAGCCAAGTTCCGTTGAATCAGCCCCAGCATTTT
TRBV7-9,few,TRBJ2-2,.,CASSLGQNTGELFF,TGTGCCAGCAGCCTAGGACAAAACACCGGGGAGCTGTTTTTT
TRBV19,once,TRBJ2-2,TRBD1,CASSIGQGNTGELFF,TGTGCCAGTAGTATAGGACAGGGGAACACCGGGGAGCTGTTTTTT
TRBV10-3,.,TRBJ1-1,.,CAISGARAEAEAFF,TGTGCCATCAGTGGTGCCAGGGCCGAAGCTGAAGCTTTCTTT
TRBV4-1,.,TRBJ2-2,.,CASSLRGGELFF,TGCGCCAGCAGCCTACGAGGCGGGGAGCTGTTTTTT
TRBV6-1,.,TRBJ2-5,.,CASSEAHGQRQETQYF,TGTGCCAGCAGTGAAGCGCACGGACAGCGACAAGAGACCCAGTACTTC
TRBV7-2,once,TRBJ2-3,.,CASSVTGSPTDTQYF,TGTGCCAGCAGCGTAACAGGGTCCCCCACAGATACGCAGTATTTT